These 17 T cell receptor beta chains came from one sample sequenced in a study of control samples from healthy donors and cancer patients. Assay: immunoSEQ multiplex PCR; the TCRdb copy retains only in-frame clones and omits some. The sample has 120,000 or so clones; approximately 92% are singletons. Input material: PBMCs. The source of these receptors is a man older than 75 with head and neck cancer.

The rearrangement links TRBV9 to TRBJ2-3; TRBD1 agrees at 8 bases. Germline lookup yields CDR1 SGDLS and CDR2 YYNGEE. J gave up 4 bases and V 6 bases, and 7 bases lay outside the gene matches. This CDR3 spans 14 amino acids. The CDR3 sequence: CASNPDRVADTQYF. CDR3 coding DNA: TGTGCCAGCAACCCGGACAGGGTGGCAGATACGCAGTATTTT. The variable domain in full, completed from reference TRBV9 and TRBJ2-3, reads DSGVTQTPKHLITATGQRVTLRCSPRSGDLSVYWYQQSLDQGLQFLIQYYNGEERAKGNILERFSAQQFPDLHSELNLSSLELGDSALYFCASNPDRVADTQYFGPGTRLTVL.

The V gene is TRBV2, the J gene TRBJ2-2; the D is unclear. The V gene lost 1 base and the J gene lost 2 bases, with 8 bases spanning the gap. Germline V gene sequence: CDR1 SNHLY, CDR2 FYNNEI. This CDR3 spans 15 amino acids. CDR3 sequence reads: CASSEGRFNTGELFF. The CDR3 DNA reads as TGTGCCAGCAGTGAAGGGCGATTTAACACCGGGGAGCTGTTTTTT.

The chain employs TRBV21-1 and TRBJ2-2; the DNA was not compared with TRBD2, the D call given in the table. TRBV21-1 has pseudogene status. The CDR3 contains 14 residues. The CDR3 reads CASRLPPFTGELFF. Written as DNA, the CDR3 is TGTGCCAGCAGACTCCCCCCGTTCACCGGGGAGCTGTTTTTT.

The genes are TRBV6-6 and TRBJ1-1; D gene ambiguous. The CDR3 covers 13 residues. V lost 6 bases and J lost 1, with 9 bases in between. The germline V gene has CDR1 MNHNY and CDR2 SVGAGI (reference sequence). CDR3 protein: CASSRLSNTEAFF. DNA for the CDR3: TGTGCCAGCAGCCGTTTATCGAACACTGAAGCTTTCTTT.

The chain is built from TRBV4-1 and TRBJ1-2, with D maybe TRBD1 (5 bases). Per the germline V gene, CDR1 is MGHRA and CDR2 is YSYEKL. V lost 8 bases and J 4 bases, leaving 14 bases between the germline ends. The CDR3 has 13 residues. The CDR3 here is CASRRTRAYGYTF. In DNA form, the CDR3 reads TGCGCCAGCCGGCGGACAAGGGCCTATGGCTACACCTTC.

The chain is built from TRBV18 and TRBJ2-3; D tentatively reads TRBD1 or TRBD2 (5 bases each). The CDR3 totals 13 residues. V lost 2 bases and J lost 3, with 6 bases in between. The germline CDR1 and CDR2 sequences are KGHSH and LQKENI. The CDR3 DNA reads TGTGCCAGCTCACCAGGGGGAACAGATACGCAGTATTTT. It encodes CASSPGGTDTQYF.

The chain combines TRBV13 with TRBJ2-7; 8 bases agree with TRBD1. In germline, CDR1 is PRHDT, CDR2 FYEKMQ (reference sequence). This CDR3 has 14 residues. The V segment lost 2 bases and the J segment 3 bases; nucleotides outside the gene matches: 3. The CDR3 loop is CASSLQGTGYEQYF. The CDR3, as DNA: TGTGCCAGCAGCTTACAAGGGACAGGCTACGAGCAGTACTTC.

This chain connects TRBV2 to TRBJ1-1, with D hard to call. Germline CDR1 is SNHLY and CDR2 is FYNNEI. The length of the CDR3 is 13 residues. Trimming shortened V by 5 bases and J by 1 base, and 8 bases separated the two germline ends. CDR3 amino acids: CASSPERNTEAFF. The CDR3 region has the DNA TGTGCCAGCAGTCCTGAACGGAACACTGAAGCTTTCTTT. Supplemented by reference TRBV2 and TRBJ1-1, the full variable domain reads EPEVTQTPSHQVTQMGQEVILRCVPISNHLYFYWYRQILGQKVEFLVSFYNNEISEKSEIFDDQFSVERPDGSNFTLKIRSTKLEDSAMYFCASSPERNTEAFFGQGTRLTVV.

The DNA of the CDR3 is TGTGCCAGCAGCCTGAGCGGGAGAGACGAGCAGTACTTC. Translated, it gives CASSLSGRDEQYF. The rearrangement uses TRBV7-9 and TRBJ2-7, with 8 bases aligning to TRBD2. The CDR3 is 13 residues long. The germline gives CDR1 SEHNR, CDR2 FQNEAQ (reference sequence). The trim removed 5 bases at V and 5 bases at J, leaving 5 bases unmatched.

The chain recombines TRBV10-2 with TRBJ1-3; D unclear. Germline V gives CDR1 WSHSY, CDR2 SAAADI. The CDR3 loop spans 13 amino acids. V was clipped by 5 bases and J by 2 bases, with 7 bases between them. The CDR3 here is CASSTSAGNTIYF. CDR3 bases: TGCGCCAGCAGTACCTCCGCTGGAAACACCATATATTTT.

CDR3 residues: CASSMGGQSSYEQYF. In DNA, the CDR3 is TGTGCCAGTAGTATGGGGGGACAGAGCTCCTACGAGCAGTACTTC. The chain recombines TRBV19 with TRBJ2-7; tentatively, D is TRBD1 (7 bases). The germline CDR1 and CDR2 sequences are LNHDA and SQIVND (reference sequence). The V and J ends lost 3 bases and 0 bases respectively, with 12 bases between them. The CDR3 is 15 residues long.

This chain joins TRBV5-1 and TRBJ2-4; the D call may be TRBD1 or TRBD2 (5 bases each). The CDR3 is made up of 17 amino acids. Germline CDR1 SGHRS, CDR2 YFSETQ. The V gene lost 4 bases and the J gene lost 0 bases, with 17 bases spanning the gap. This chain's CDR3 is CASSPARGTVAKNIQYF. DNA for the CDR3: TGCGCCAGCAGCCCCGCCCGAGGGACGGTAGCCAAAAACATTCAGTACTTC.

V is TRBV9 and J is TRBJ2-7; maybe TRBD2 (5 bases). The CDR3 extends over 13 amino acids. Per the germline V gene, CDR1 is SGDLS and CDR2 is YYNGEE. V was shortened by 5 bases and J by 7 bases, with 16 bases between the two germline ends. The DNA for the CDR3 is TGTGCCAGCAGTAGTAGCTCTGGCGGGGAGCAGTACTTC. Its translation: CASSSSSGGEQYF. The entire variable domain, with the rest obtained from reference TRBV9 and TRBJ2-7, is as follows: DSGVTQTPKHLITATGQRVTLRCSPRSGDLSVYWYQQSLDQGLQFLIQYYNGEERAKGNILERFSAQQFPDLHSELNLSSLELGDSALYFCASSSSSGGEQYFGPGTRLTVT.

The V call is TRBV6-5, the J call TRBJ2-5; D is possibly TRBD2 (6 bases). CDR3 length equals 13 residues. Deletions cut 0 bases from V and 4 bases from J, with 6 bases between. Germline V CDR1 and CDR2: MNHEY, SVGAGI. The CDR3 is CASSYSGLETQYF. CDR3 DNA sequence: TGTGCCAGCAGTTACTCGGGACTAGAGACCCAGTACTTC.

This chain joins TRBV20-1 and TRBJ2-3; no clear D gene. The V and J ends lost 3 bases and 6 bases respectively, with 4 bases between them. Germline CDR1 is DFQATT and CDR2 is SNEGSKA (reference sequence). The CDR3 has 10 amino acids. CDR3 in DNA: TGCAGTGCTAGTTGGGATACGCAGTATTTT. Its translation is CSASWDTQYF.

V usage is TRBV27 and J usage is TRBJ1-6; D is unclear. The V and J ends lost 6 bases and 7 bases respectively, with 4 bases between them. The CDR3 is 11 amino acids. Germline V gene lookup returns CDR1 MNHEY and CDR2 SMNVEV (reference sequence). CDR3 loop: CASRSNSPLHF. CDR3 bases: TGTGCCAGCAGGTCGAATTCACCCCTCCACTTT.

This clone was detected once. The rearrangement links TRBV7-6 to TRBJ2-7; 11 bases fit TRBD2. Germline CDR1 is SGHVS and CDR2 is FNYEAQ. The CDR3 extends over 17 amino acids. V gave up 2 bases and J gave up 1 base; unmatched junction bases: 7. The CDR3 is CASSLYIGTSGSYEQYF. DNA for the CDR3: TGTGCCAGCAGCTTATATATTGGGACTAGCGGATCCTACGAGCAGTACTTC.